This paragraph covers one T cell receptor (beta chain) sequence. What it recognizes is unknown. Genomic DNA of every subset was divided equally among multiple immunoSEQ plates. The assay was immunoSEQ multiplex PCR, and TCRdb's table has in-frame clones only and misses some. The data contain over a million clones, 95% to 97% of them singletons. This sample stems from a study of shared clonotypes between healthy human individuals. Notes on the study in general: It was observed that 5% to 6.5% of naive CD4 clonotypes were shared across several donors. Relative to their counterparts shared across all four donors, non-shared clonotypes exhibited diminished generation probabilities.

Germline CDR1 reads MNHEY; CDR2 reads SVGAGI. CDR3 length: 15 residues. V dropped 1 base and J dropped 6 bases, with 16 bases sitting between them. This TCR derives from a man younger than 45 in good health. The sample taken for sequencing was naive CD4+ T cells sorted from blood. Subset in this sample: CD45RA+ positively selected. The chain uses TRBV6-5 and TRBJ2-7; tentatively, D is TRBD1 (5 bases). CDR3 sequence reads: CASSYLADARGEQYF. Here the CDR3 DNA reads TGTGCCAGCAGTTACTTGGCCGACGCAAGGGGCGAGCAGTACTTC.